The sequence of this TCR beta chain was determined in a study of blood T cell repertoires in COVID-19. The data were produced by immunoSEQ multiplex PCR, yet TCRdb's version contains in-frame clones alone and is incomplete. This table has some 60,000 clones, around 83% appearing once. Those enrolled in Seattle joined during active infection and were followed longitudinally afterward. There are 13 residues in the CDR3. The ends were cut back, 5 bases at V and 1 base at J, with 8 bases in the middle. Germline CDR1 is SEHNR and CDR2 is FQNEAQ (reference sequence). V gene TRBV7-9 combines with J gene TRBJ1-1, with D perhaps TRBD1 (6 bases). The sequence derives from a middle-aged man with COVID-19, enrolled during active disease. Sequences were obtained from peripheral blood. CDR3 loop: CASSGRGNTEAFF. The DNA of the CDR3 is TGTGCCAGCAGCGGCAGGGGGAACACTGAAGCTTTCTTT. The variable domain in full, completed from reference TRBV7-9 and TRBJ1-1, reads DTGVSQNPRHKITKRGQNVTFRCDPISEHNRLYWYRQTLGQGPEFLTYFQNEAQLEKSRLLSDRFSAERPKGSFSTLEIQRTEQGDSAMYLCASSGRGNTEAFFGQGTRLTVV.